Sequencing of this T cell receptor (gamma chain) was carried out in a study of γδ T cells in repeated Plasmodium falciparum infection. Overall study: Malian gammadelta TCRs were studied during no-transmission periods and across acute malaria episodes. Study outcomes and limitations: Repeated controlled infections reportedly drove waves of new clonotype selection in Vdelta2-negative, mostly Vdelta1+, gammadelta repertoires. Vdelta2-negative gammadelta repertoires appeared less diverse and less shared in Malian than Australian children.

This clone was observed at least ten times. The antigen remains unidentified. TCRdb's listed protein matches a much larger clone and diverges from this DNA's translation at residue 6, likely through a read error; the protein shown comes from the DNA. Vgamma9/Vdelta2+ and Vdelta2-negative gammadelta T cells were flow-sorted from PBMC for bulk sequencing. Trimming at V came to 2 bases and at J to 3 bases, leaving 7 bases not matched to a gene. The CDR3 extends over 18 amino acids. Germline V CDR1 and CDR2: GITISATS, ISYDGTV (reference sequence). Both TRG and TRD chains were sequenced from each sorted sample. TCRdb reanalysed the multiplex PCR reads via CATT. Among 25,000 to 35,000 gamma-chain clones listed, around 1.4% were seen once.

This TCR derives from a pool of human donors (malaria-infected and uninfected, not separated). The chain combines TRGV9 with TRGJP. No J gene was available from TCRdb, and it was assigned here by a germline match of the DNA. Specimen: gamma-delta T cells from blood. This chain's CDR3 is CALWEALKQELGKKIKVF. CDR3 coding DNA: TGTGCCTTGTGGGAGGCGCTCAAGCAAGAGTTGGGCAAAAAAATCAAGGTATTT.